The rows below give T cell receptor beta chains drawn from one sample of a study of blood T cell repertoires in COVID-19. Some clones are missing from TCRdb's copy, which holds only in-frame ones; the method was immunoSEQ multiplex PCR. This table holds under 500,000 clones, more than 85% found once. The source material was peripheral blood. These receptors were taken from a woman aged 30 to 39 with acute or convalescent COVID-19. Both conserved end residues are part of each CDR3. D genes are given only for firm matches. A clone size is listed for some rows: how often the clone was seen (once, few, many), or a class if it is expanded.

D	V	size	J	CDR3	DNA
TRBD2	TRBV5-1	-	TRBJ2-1	CASSSGGSSYNEQFF	TGCGCCAGCAGCTCCGGCGGGAGCTCCTACAATGAGCAGTTCTTC
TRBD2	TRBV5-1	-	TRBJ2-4	CASSLVAGGPAKNIQYF	TGCGCCAGCAGCTTGGTAGCGGGGGGGCCGGCCAAAAACATTCAGTACTTC
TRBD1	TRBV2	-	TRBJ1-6	CASRGTVRDSPLHF	TGTGCCAGCAGAGGGACAGTTAGGGATTCACCCCTCCACTTT
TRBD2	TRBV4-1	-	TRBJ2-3	CASSQRLTSGGPTDTQYF	TGCGCCAGCAGCCAGCGGCTGACTAGCGGGGGGCCCACAGATACGCAGTATTTT
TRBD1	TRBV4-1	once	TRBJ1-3	CASSISGTGPRSAGNTIYF	TGCGCCAGCAGTATCTCAGGGACAGGTCCCCGTTCGGCTGGAAACACCATATATTTT
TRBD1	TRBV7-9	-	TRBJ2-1	CASSLGQGRYEQFF	TGTGCCAGCAGCTTAGGACAGGGAAGGTATGAGCAGTTCTTC
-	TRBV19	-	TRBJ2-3	CASSIRSYTDTQYF	TGTGCCAGTAGTATACGGAGCTACACAGATACGCAGTATTTT
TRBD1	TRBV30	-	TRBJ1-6	CAWSLDRVGNSPLHF	TGTGCCTGGAGTTTGGACAGGGTCGGCAATTCACCCCTCCACTTT
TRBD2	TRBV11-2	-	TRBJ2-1	CASSFYHARGVSRYNEQFF	TGTGCCAGCAGCTTCTATCACGCGCGGGGGGTTTCGAGGTACAATGAGCAGTTCTTC
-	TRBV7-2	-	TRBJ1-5	CASSLVFTGGVGQPQHF	TGTGCCAGCAGCTTAGTGTTTACAGGAGGGGTGGGTCAGCCCCAGCATTTT
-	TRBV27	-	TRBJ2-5	CASSLLGVSRETQYF	TGTGCCAGCAGTTTATTAGGGGTTTCTCGGGAGACCCAGTACTTC
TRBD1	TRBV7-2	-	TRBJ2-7	CASSRRTGPEQYF	TGTGCCAGCAGCCGCCGGACAGGCCCCGAGCAGTACTTC
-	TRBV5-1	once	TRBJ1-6	CASSLTGPNNSPLHF	TGCGCCAGCAGCTTAACAGGTCCGAACAATTCACCCCTCCACTTT
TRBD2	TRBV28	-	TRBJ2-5	CASSSYAVRAARGGPETQYF	TGTGCCAGCAGTTCATACGCGGTCCGGGCCGCTCGGGGGGGCCCAGAGACCCAGTACTTC
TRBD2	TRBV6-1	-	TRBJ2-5	CASSESGTSGGARETQYF	TGTGCCAGCAGTGAAAGCGGGACTAGCGGGGGGGCTAGAGAGACCCAGTACTTC
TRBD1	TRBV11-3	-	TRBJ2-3	CASSPQGASTDTQYF	TGTGCCAGCAGCCCGCAGGGGGCCAGTACAGATACGCAGTATTTT
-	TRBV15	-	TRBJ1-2	CATSREQQPFYGYTF	TGTGCCACCAGCAGAGAACAACAGCCTTTTTATGGCTACACCTTC
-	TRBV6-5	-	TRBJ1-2	CASSYGGLKVGYTF	TGTGCCAGCAGTTACGGCGGTCTAAAGGTCGGCTACACCTTC
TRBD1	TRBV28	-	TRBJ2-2	CAIRERQGPNTGELFF	TGTGCCATCCGTGAGAGACAGGGCCCGAACACCGGGGAGCTGTTTTTT
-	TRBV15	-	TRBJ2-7	CATSRDMVLREQYF	TGTGCCACCAGCAGAGATATGGTTCTGCGCGAGCAGTACTTC
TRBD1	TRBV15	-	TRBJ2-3	CATSSYRGREDTQYF	TGTGCCACCAGCAGTTACAGGGGGCGAGAAGATACGCAGTATTTT
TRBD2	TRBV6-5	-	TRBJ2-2	CASSLAGGNTGELFF	TGTGCCAGCAGTCTAGCGGGGGGGAACACCGGGGAGCTGTTTTTT
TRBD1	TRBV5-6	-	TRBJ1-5	CASSFTGDGQPQHF	TGTGCCAGCAGCTTTACAGGGGACGGTCAGCCCCAGCATTTT
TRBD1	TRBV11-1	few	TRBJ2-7	CASSRGQGAQDEQYF	TGTGCCAGCAGCCGGGGACAGGGGGCACAGGACGAGCAGTACTTC